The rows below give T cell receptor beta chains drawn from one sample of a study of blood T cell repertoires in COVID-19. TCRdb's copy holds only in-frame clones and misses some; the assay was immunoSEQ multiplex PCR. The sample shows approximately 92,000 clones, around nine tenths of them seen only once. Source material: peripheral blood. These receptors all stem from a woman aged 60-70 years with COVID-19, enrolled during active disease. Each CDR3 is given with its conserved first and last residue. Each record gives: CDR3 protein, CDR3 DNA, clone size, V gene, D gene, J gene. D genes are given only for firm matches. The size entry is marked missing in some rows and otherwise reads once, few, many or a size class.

CASSYSGTPYGYTF TGTGCCAGCAGTTACTCAGGGACACCGTATGGCTACACCTTC - TRBV6-5 - TRBJ1-2
CASSSPDRANYGYTF TGTGCCAGCAGTTCCCCGGACAGAGCTAACTATGGCTACACCTTC - TRBV6-2/TRBV6-3 - TRBJ1-2
CASMTPGVSNQPQHF TGTGCCAGCATGACTCCAGGGGTTAGCAATCAGCCCCAGCATTTT - TRBV28 - TRBJ1-5
CASSSGPNEQFF TGCGCCAGTAGTAGCGGTCCCAATGAGCAGTTCTTC few TRBV10-1 - TRBJ2-1
CATHLGGSSGNTIYF TGTGCCACCCACCTTGGGGGCAGCTCTGGAAACACCATATATTTT - TRBV10-3 - TRBJ1-3
CASSKTAFSGNTIYF TGCGCCAGCAGCAAGACAGCGTTCTCTGGAAACACCATATATTTT - TRBV5-1 - TRBJ1-3
CASSPRRTGLHYGYTF TGTGCCAGCAGCCCCCGAAGGACAGGGCTTCACTATGGCTACACCTTC - TRBV7-6 TRBD1 TRBJ1-2
CSASEAGQGAGNQPQHF TGCAGTGCTAGTGAGGCGGGACAGGGGGCAGGAAATCAGCCCCAGCATTTT - TRBV20-1 TRBD1 TRBJ1-5
CASSNRVTGELFF TGTGCCAGCAGTAACAGGGTTACCGGGGAGCTGTTTTTT - TRBV25-1 - TRBJ2-2
CASSLALGEGYEQYF TGTGCCAGCAGCTTAGCCCTCGGTGAGGGTTACGAGCAGTACTTC - TRBV11-2 - TRBJ2-7
CASSQDGQGNEQYF TGTGCCAGCAGCCAAGATGGACAGGGGAACGAGCAGTACTTC - TRBV3-1/TRBV3-2 TRBD1 TRBJ2-7
CASSGGGRAYEQYF TGTGCCAGCTCCGGGGGGGGACGCGCCTACGAGCAGTACTTC - TRBV18 TRBD2 TRBJ2-7
CASSSLGTANTGELFF TGTGCCAGCAGCTCGTTGGGGACAGCGAACACCGGGGAGCTGTTTTTT - TRBV7-2 TRBD1 TRBJ2-2
CATTSGTAANYGYTF TGTGCCACCACTTCCGGGACAGCAGCTAACTATGGCTACACCTTC - TRBV10-3 TRBD1 TRBJ1-2
CASSRDSTYEQYF TGTGCCAGTAGTCGGGACAGTACCTACGAGCAGTACTTC - TRBV19 TRBD1 TRBJ2-7
CASSPGQGAGEQYF TGTGCCAGCAGCCCAGGACAGGGGGCTGGCGAGCAGTACTTC - TRBV6-6 TRBD1 TRBJ2-7
CAWIARGWNTEAFF TGTGCCTGGATCGCCCGGGGATGGAATACTGAAGCTTTCTTT - TRBV30 - TRBJ1-1
CASRDRVGYEQYF TGTGCCAGCAGGGACAGGGTTGGGTACGAGCAGTACTTC once TRBV11-2 TRBD1 TRBJ2-7
CASSAGPTNSPLHF TGTGCCAGCAGCGCGGGACCGACGAATTCACCCCTCCACTTT - TRBV7-3 - TRBJ1-6
CASSFGGGGNNSPLHF TGTGCCAGCAGCTTTGGCGGGGGAGGTAATAATTCACCCCTCCACTTT - TRBV7-9 - TRBJ1-6
CASSLGTGGTDTQYF TGCGCCAGCAGCTTGGGGACAGGGGGCACAGATACGCAGTATTTT - TRBV5-1 TRBD1 TRBJ2-3
CASNKAQGYNSPLHF TGTGCCAGCAATAAGGCCCAGGGCTATAATTCACCCCTCCACTTT - TRBV6-5 - TRBJ1-6
CASSAGLATSYEQYF TGTGCCAGCAGTGCCGGACTAGCGACCTCCTACGAGCAGTACTTC - TRBV6-2/TRBV6-3 TRBD2 TRBJ2-7
CASSKTPTSGNTIYF TGTGCCAGCAGCAAGACACCGACCTCTGGAAACACCATATATTTT - TRBV7-9 - TRBJ1-3
CASSLSRGTYNEQFF TGTGCCAGCAGCTTATCCAGGGGGACCTACAATGAGCAGTTCTTC - TRBV7-8 TRBD1 TRBJ2-1
CASSPGTGSYEQYF TGTGCCAGCAGCCCCGGGACAGGGTCCTACGAGCAGTACTTC - TRBV7-2 TRBD1 TRBJ2-7
CASSFSPAGGSYNEQFF TGTGCCAGCAGCTTCTCCCCCGCGGGTGGCTCCTACAATGAGCAGTTCTTC once TRBV7-2 - TRBJ2-1
CASSRDRGRTDTQYF TGCGCCAGCAGCAGGGACAGGGGGCGCACAGATACGCAGTATTTT - TRBV5-1 TRBD1 TRBJ2-3
CASSLDGTGYEQYF TGTGCCAGCAGCTTAGATGGGACAGGGTACGAGCAGTACTTC - TRBV7-9 TRBD1 TRBJ2-7
CASSYPDRGNTEAFF TGTGCCAGCAGTTATCCGGACAGGGGGAACACTGAAGCTTTCTTT - TRBV6-6 TRBD1 TRBJ1-1
CASSLGQIYGYTF TGTGCCAGCAGCTTGGGACAGATATATGGCTACACCTTC - TRBV5-4 - TRBJ1-2
CASSEIPAYETQYF TGTGCCAGCAGTGAAATTCCAGCGTATGAGACCCAGTACTTC - TRBV2 - TRBJ2-5
CASSSTQGSGNTIYF TGTGCCAGCTCAAGTACACAGGGTAGTGGAAACACCATATATTTT - TRBV18 - TRBJ1-3
CASSGIGTLSQPQHF TGTGCCAGCAGTGGGATAGGGACACTTTCTCAGCCCCAGCATTTT - TRBV2 - TRBJ1-5
CASSDASGDYNEQFF TGTGCCAGCAGTGACGCTAGCGGGGACTACAATGAGCAGTTCTTC - TRBV6-2/TRBV6-3 TRBD2 TRBJ2-1
CASSLLAGVETQYF TGTGCCAGCAGCTTACTAGCGGGGGTAGAGACCCAGTACTTC - TRBV11-2 TRBD2 TRBJ2-5
CASSGGVSGNTIYF TGTGCCAGCAGTGGGGGGGTTTCTGGAAACACCATATATTTT - TRBV6-6 - TRBJ1-3
CASSEGTSGTGELFF TGTGCCAGCAGTGAGGGGACTAGCGGAACCGGGGAGCTGTTTTTT - TRBV2 TRBD2 TRBJ2-2
CASSSVTGGYDIQYF TGTGCCAGCAGCTCCGTGACAGGGGGCTATGACATTCAGTACTTC - TRBV11-2 TRBD1 TRBJ2-4
CASSLTRTEPQHF TGTGCCAGCAGCTTAACTCGTACGGAGCCCCAGCATTTT - TRBV7-2 - TRBJ1-5
CASSSGGRTGGTEAFF TGTGCCAGCAGCTCCGGAGGTCGGACAGGGGGCACTGAAGCTTTCTTT - TRBV7-8 TRBD1 TRBJ1-1
CASSLLQGPPDTDTQYF TGTGCCAGCTCACTACTACAGGGACCACCCGACACAGATACGCAGTATTTT - TRBV18 - TRBJ2-3
CASSQGIGYTF TGTGCCAGCAGCCAGGGAATTGGCTACACCTTC - TRBV6-5 - TRBJ1-2
CASSRAGGAGSPLHF TGTGCCAGCAGTCGGGCGGGGGGGGCCGGTTCACCCCTCCACTTT few TRBV6-5 - TRBJ1-6
CASSLLSGTGNTEAFF TGTGCCAGCTCACTATTATCCGGGACAGGTAACACTGAAGCTTTCTTT - TRBV18 TRBD1 TRBJ1-1
CASSSPGQGFQQYF TGCGCCAGCAGCTCACCGGGACAGGGGTTCCAGCAGTACTTC - TRBV5-1 TRBD1 TRBJ2-7
CASRPRSQNTEAFF TGTGCCAGCAGACCGCGGAGCCAGAACACTGAAGCTTTCTTT - TRBV2 - TRBJ1-1
CASSLQTGTGNTIYF TGTGCCAGCAGCCTACAGACAGGAACTGGAAACACCATATATTTT - TRBV11-3 - TRBJ1-3
CASSGQGGSYGYTF TGTGCCAGCAGTGGACAGGGGGGTAGCTATGGCTACACCTTC - TRBV27 TRBD1 TRBJ1-2
CASSVAAGGSTDTQYF TGTGCCAGCAGCGTAGCGGCGGGGGGTAGCACAGATACGCAGTATTTT - TRBV9 TRBD2 TRBJ2-3
CATRSGGPGNTIYF TGTGCCACCAGGTCAGGGGGCCCTGGAAACACCATATATTTT once TRBV15 TRBD1 TRBJ1-3
CASGLGQNYGYTF TGTGCTAGTGGCCTGGGACAGAACTATGGCTACACCTTC - TRBV12-5 TRBD1 TRBJ1-2
CASSLEGASPLHF TGTGCCAGCAGCTTAGAGGGGGCTTCACCCCTCCACTTT - TRBV7-9 TRBD1 TRBJ1-6
CASSSPWDGSSYEQYF TGTGCCAGCAGCTCTCCGTGGGACGGGAGCTCCTACGAGCAGTACTTC few TRBV7-9 - TRBJ2-7
CASSQTTGTGSLRQYF TGTGCCAGCAGCCAGACTACCGGGACAGGGAGCCTGAGACAGTACTTC - TRBV4-2 TRBD1 TRBJ2-7